This record covers a single T cell receptor (beta chain). Its antigen is unknown. The CDR3 has 16 amino acids. Germline lookup yields CDR1 MDHEN and CDR2 SYDVKM. After removal of 5 bases from V and 0 bases from J, the junction contained 9 bases not matched to a gene. Profiling relied on immunoSEQ multiplex PCR, and the TCRdb table lists in-frame clones only, not all of them. This table holds about 150,000 clones, 93% found once. The entry originates in a study of T cell responses to AZD1222 COVID-19 vaccine. The study's findings and limits: With dominance at 160-218 and 743-854, vaccine-associated CD4 TCRs spanned spike.

The V gene is TRBV28, the J gene TRBJ1-2; TRBD1 aligns across 7 bases. The sequencing here drew on peripheral blood, taken on day 0 of AZD1222 vaccination. The source is an adult in good health. CDR3 coding DNA: TGTGCCAGCAGTCCGGGACAGCTTCAAGCTAACTATGGCTACACCTTC. Protein product: CASSPGQLQANYGYTF.